These 10 T cell receptor beta chains were sequenced from one sample in a study of graft-versus-host responses after intestinal transplantation. Using immunoSEQ multiplex PCR, the repertoire was profiled, and TCRdb retains in-frame clones only, with some absent. Among approximately 15,000 clones listed, more than 80% were seen once. Intraepithelial and lamina propria lymphocytes were freed from processed graft tissue. The sequencing used ileum tissue, collected approximately 110 days after intestinal transplant. These receptors came from a human patient who received an intestinal transplant, so some T cells may come from the graft donor.

This clone showed up just a few times. The CDR3 DNA reads TGCGCCACCGGGACAAACTATGGCTACACCTTC. This translates into CATGTNYGYTF. The rearrangement joins TRBV10-2 to TRBJ1-2; D possibly corresponds to TRBD1 (6 bases). CDR1 and CDR2 (germline): WSHSY, SAAADI. Trimming pared 10 bases from V and 2 bases from J, leaving 8 bases between. The CDR3 has 11 amino acids.

This chain uses TRBV18 with TRBJ2-7; 8 nucleotides line up with TRBD1. The J segment lost 2 bases and the V segment lost 6 bases, leaving 18 bases of the junction unmatched. This CDR3 spans 18 amino acids. The V gene's germline CDR1 is KGHSH and CDR2 LQKENI. The DNA for the CDR3 is TGTGCCAGCTCGCGAACCACCCGCCAGGGGGCCTATACCTACGAGCAGTACTTC. Translation gives CASSRTTRQGAYTYEQYF.

This rearrangement joins TRBV2 to TRBJ2-1; 10 bases agree with TRBD2. Germline V lookup: CDR1 SNHLY, CDR2 FYNNEI. The CDR3 has 15 residues. J was trimmed by 7 bases and V by 2 bases; bases with no gene match: 5. CDR3 in amino acids: CASSELAGDKNEQFF. The DNA for the CDR3 is TGTGCCAGCAGTGAACTAGCGGGAGATAAGAATGAGCAGTTCTTC. Combining the CDR3 with reference TRBV2 and TRBJ2-1 gives the whole variable domain EPEVTQTPSHQVTQMGQEVILRCVPISNHLYFYWYRQILGQKVEFLVSFYNNEISEKSEIFDDQFSVERPDGSNFTLKIRSTKLEDSAMYFCASSELAGDKNEQFFGPGTRLTVL.

This sequence joins TRBV5-1 and TRBJ1-5; tentative D call: TRBD1 (5 bases). The CDR3 has 15 amino acids. Germline CDR1 and CDR2: SGHRS and YFSETQ. Trimming stripped 0 bases from V and 5 bases from J, with 12 bases between. CDR3 residues: CASSLVAGSHQPQHF. The DNA for the CDR3 is TGCGCCAGCAGCTTGGTAGCAGGGTCCCATCAGCCCCAGCATTTT.

This sequence joins TRBV4-3 and TRBJ1-6; 8 nucleotides match TRBD1. CDR1 is LGHNA and CDR2 is YSLEER in the germline V gene. The ends lost 3 bases at V and 0 bases at J; junction bases unmatched: 4. The CDR3 is made up of 17 amino acids. Here the CDR3 DNA reads TGCGCCAGCAGCCAGCGGACAGGGAGCTCCTATAATTCACCCCTCCACTTT. Translation gives CASSQRTGSSYNSPLHF.

The CDR3 DNA is TGTGCCAGCTTCCAGGTCTATAGCAATCAGCCCCAGCATTTT. Encoded protein: CASFQVYSNQPQHF. The chain employs TRBV28 and TRBJ1-5; D ambiguous. V lost 8 bases and J 0 bases, leaving 11 bases between the germline ends. Germline CDR1 and CDR2: MDHEN and SYDVKM. The CDR3 sequence is 14 residues long.

This chain uses TRBV19 with TRBJ2-1; perhaps TRBD1 as D (5 bases). This CDR3 has 15 residues. V was cut by 1 base and J by 2 bases, with 9 bases left in between. From germline, CDR1 is LNHDA and CDR2 SQIVND (reference sequence). CDR3: CASSIVQGPYNEQFF. For the CDR3, the DNA is TGTGCCAGTAGTATAGTTCAGGGTCCCTACAATGAGCAGTTCTTC. Using reference TRBV19 and TRBJ2-1 for the parts outside the CDR3, the full variable domain is DGGITQSPKYLFRKEGQNVTLSCEQNLNHDAMYWYRQDPGQGLRLIYYSQIVNDFQKGDIAEGYSVSREKKESFPLTVTSAQKNPTAFYLCASSIVQGPYNEQFFGPGTRLTVL.

The V gene is TRBV28, the J gene TRBJ2-1; no clear D. Per the germline V gene, CDR1 is MDHEN and CDR2 is SYDVKM. The CDR3 covers 13 residues. V lost 7 bases and J lost 3, with 10 bases in between. As DNA, the CDR3 is TGTGCCAGCAAGACGGCTGACTACAATGAGCAGTTCTTC. Its translation is CASKTADYNEQFF.

This chain joins TRBV7-3 and TRBJ2-1, with 10 bases lining up with TRBD1. Unmatched junction bases numbered 6, after V lost 0 bases and J lost 10 bases. CDR1 SGHTA and CDR2 FQGTGA come from the germline V gene. The CDR3 totals 15 residues. The DNA of the CDR3 is TGTGCCAGCAGCTTAACTCGGGGGACAGGGGAAGAGCAGTTCTTC. Amino acids: CASSLTRGTGEEQFF.

The chain carries TRBV7-2 and TRBJ2-7; maybe TRBD2 (6 bases). This CDR3 has 15 residues. Deletions cut 1 base from V and 0 bases from J, with 10 bases between. Germline CDR1 is SGHTA and CDR2 is FQGNSA. As DNA, the CDR3 is TGTGCCAGCAGCTTAGTCCGGGGGAGCTCCTACGAGCAGTACTTC. Protein: CASSLVRGSSYEQYF.